This T cell receptor beta chain appears in the sequencing data of a study of blood T cell repertoires in COVID-19. Study details: Acute and convalescent COVID-19 samples came from the United States, Italy and Spain.

The CDR3 runs 14 residues. Per the germline V gene, CDR1 is SGHTA and CDR2 is FQGTGA. V was trimmed by 2 bases and J by 8 bases, leaving 15 bases between them. Per the study methods: Reference gene primer amplification yielded estimated nucleated cell counts. TCRdb keeps only in-frame clones here, not all; method: immunoSEQ multiplex PCR. V, J and clone size are those of that table, while D and trimming were read from the DNA. The data contain 250,000 or so clones, about 90% of them singletons. The genes are TRBV7-3 and TRBJ1-2, with D perhaps matching TRBD1 (6 bases). This TCR was recovered from a man aged 60 to 75 with acute or convalescent COVID-19. Sequencing was performed on peripheral blood. CDR3 amino acids: CASSLGGQGSGYTF. In DNA form, the CDR3 reads TGTGCCAGCAGCTTAGGGGGCCAGGGCAGCGGCTACACCTTC.